These 22 T cell receptor beta chains came from one sample sequenced in a study of graft-versus-host responses after intestinal transplantation. Sequenced by immunoSEQ multiplex PCR; TCRdb stores in-frame clones only, minus some. Of approximately 88,000 clones listed, about 94% are singletons. The antigens these receptors bind are not known. The specimen comprised unstimulated CD4+ T cells sorted from spleen or lymph node cells, sampled before transplant. The source of these receptors is a human donor who was the organ donor for an intestinal transplant.

The chain uses TRBV7-3 and TRBJ1-1; a possible D gene is TRBD1 (5 bases). CDR3 length: 13 amino acids. Germline CDR1 and CDR2: SGHTA and FQGTGA. V lost 8 bases to trimming and J lost 5 bases, with 15 bases between them. The CDR3 sequence: CASFAPGGTEAFF. The DNA of the CDR3 is TGTGCCAGCTTCGCCCCGGGGGGAACTGAAGCTTTCTTT.

This rearrangement joins TRBV30 to TRBJ2-7, with 8 bases fitting TRBD1. J gave up 4 bases and V 3 bases, and 14 bases lay outside the gene matches. Germline V gives CDR1 GTSNPN, CDR2 SVGIG (reference sequence). The CDR3 consists of 16 residues. The CDR3 DNA reads as TGTGCCTGGAGCAAGTACGTAGGACAGGGTTGGTACGAGCAGTACTTC. Protein product: CAWSKYVGQGWYEQYF.

The genes are TRBV27 and TRBJ2-5; 8 bases align to TRBD2. V lost 1 base to trimming and J lost 5 bases; unmatched junction nucleotides: 3. Germline assignment: CDR1 MNHEY and CDR2 SMNVEV (reference sequence). CDR3 length: 14 residues. CDR3 region: CASSLLPSGETQYF. The DNA for the CDR3 is TGTGCCAGCAGTTTATTGCCTAGCGGGGAGACCCAGTACTTC.

This clone was observed a single time. This rearrangement joins TRBV7-2 to TRBJ1-3; 7 positions match TRBD1. The length of the CDR3 is 15 residues. Germline V gene data show CDR1 as SGHTA and CDR2 as FQGNSA. V lost 0 bases to trimming and J lost 4 bases; unmatched junction nucleotides: 3. CDR3 nucleotide sequence: TGTGCCAGCAGCTTAGCGGGACAGTGGGGAAACACCATATATTTT. It specifies CASSLAGQWGNTIYF.

The V and J genes are TRBV7-4 and TRBJ2-2; D gene unclear. V was cut by 0 bases and J by 5 bases, with 16 bases left in between. Looked up from germline, CDR1 is SGHVT and CDR2 is SQSDAQ. The CDR3 contains 17 residues. CDR3 sequence: CASSLAESPKTTGELFF. In nucleotides, the CDR3 is TGTGCCAGCAGCTTAGCGGAGAGCCCAAAAACGACCGGGGAGCTGTTTTTT. Full variable domain (missing parts from reference TRBV7-4 and TRBJ2-2): GAGVSQSPRYKVAKRGRDVALRCDSISGHVTLYWYRQTLGQGSEVLTYSQSDAQRDKSGRPSGRFSAERPERSVSTLKIQRTEQGDSAVYLCASSLAESPKTTGELFFGEGSRLTVL.

This rearrangement joins TRBV4-3 to TRBJ2-7; 11 bases map to TRBD2. Per germline, CDR1 LGHNA and CDR2 YSLEER. Trimming took 0 bases from V and 4 from J; bases not matched to a gene: 5. The CDR3 has 16 residues. CDR3 coding DNA: TGCGCCAGCAGCCAAGACCTAACTAGCGGGGGATACGAGCAGTACTTC. Residues: CASSQDLTSGGYEQYF.

V is TRBV7-9 and J is TRBJ2-7; D is undetermined. Trimming removed 4 bases at V and 5 bases at J, with 21 bases between. CDR1 and CDR2 (germline): SEHNR, FQNEAQ (reference sequence). The CDR3 length is 16 residues. The CDR3 bases are TGTGCCAGCAGCTCCCAATTTCTCCAAGGGATCCACGAGCAGTACTTC. Translation: CASSSQFLQGIHEQYF.

The chain couples TRBV19 to TRBJ1-2, with 8 nucleotides matching TRBD1. Germline V gives CDR1 LNHDA, CDR2 SQIVND (reference sequence). The junction had 6 bases not matched to a gene; V was cut back by 6 bases and J by 0 bases. The CDR3 runs 15 residues. In DNA, the CDR3 is TGTGCCAGTAGAGACAGGGGAAGTGCTAACTATGGCTACACCTTC. Translation: CASRDRGSANYGYTF.

The V call is TRBV28, the J call TRBJ2-7; TRBD1 matches 7 bases. The CDR3 is 15 amino acids. V shed 5 bases and J 4 bases; nucleotides not matched to a gene: 11. CDR1 is MDHEN and CDR2 is SYDVKM in the germline V gene. CDR3 in DNA: TGTGCCAGCAGTCCCGACAGGGTAAAACATTACGAGCAGTACTTC. This translates into CASSPDRVKHYEQYF.

The chain recombines TRBV7-2 with TRBJ1-5; tentatively, D is TRBD1 (6 bases). The CDR3 spans 18 residues. In germline, CDR1 is SGHTA, CDR2 FQGNSA. V lost 0 bases and J 5 bases, leaving 20 bases between the germline ends. CDR3: CASSLAALRGTEYQPQHF. In nucleotides, the CDR3 is TGTGCCAGCAGCTTAGCAGCCCTAAGGGGGACTGAATATCAGCCCCAGCATTTT.

This clone was seen a single time. This chain joins TRBV5-1 and TRBJ2-5; the D gene is possibly TRBD2 (5 bases). Per germline, CDR1 SGHRS and CDR2 YFSETQ. The CDR3 is made up of 13 amino acids. V dropped 7 bases and J dropped 3 bases, with 13 bases sitting between them. The CDR3 loop is CASGLPAEETQYF. The CDR3 nucleotides are TGCGCCAGCGGTTTACCAGCGGAAGAGACCCAGTACTTC.

The gene calls are TRBV5-1 and TRBJ1-1; D is unresolved. CDR3 length: 13 residues. Germline CDR1 and CDR2: SGHRS and YFSETQ. V gave up 4 bases and J gave up 4 bases, with 11 bases separating them. CDR3 region: CASSVTVRTEAFF. The CDR3, as DNA: TGCGCCAGCAGCGTTACAGTTCGCACTGAAGCTTTCTTT.

The gene calls are TRBV28 and TRBJ1-5; a weak D match, TRBD1 (6 bases). Germline loops: CDR1 MDHEN, CDR2 SYDVKM. The CDR3 extends over 14 amino acids. V lost 10 bases to trimming and J lost 6 bases, with 19 bases between them. The CDR3 DNA is TGTGCCACCCGGGGCGGGGGGGCAGGTCAGCCCCAGCATTTT. It is translated as CATRGGGAGQPQHF. The full variable domain, in which reference TRBV28 and TRBJ1-5 provide the parts outside the CDR3, is DVKVTQSSRYLVKRTGEKVFLECVQDMDHENMFWYRQDPGLGLRLIYFSYDVKMKEKGDIPEGYSVSREKKERFSLILESASTNQTSMYLCATRGGGAGQPQHFGDGTRLSIL.

The chain has TRBV2 and TRBJ2-2; 9 positions agree with TRBD1. Germline loops: CDR1 SNHLY, CDR2 FYNNEI. Trimming cost V 8 bases and J 4 bases; bases outside gene matches: 14. This CDR3 region has 17 residues. The CDR3 loop reads CASLRSRDRAVTGELFF. CDR3 nucleotide sequence: TGTGCCAGCCTCAGAAGCCGGGACAGGGCAGTCACCGGGGAGCTGTTTTTT. The whole variable domain, remainder taken from reference TRBV2 and TRBJ2-2, is EPEVTQTPSHQVTQMGQEVILRCVPISNHLYFYWYRQILGQKVEFLVSFYNNEISEKSEIFDDQFSVERPDGSNFTLKIRSTKLEDSAMYFCASLRSRDRAVTGELFFGEGSRLTVL.

The chain combines TRBV7-3 with TRBJ2-1; 12 bases fit TRBD2. V trimming: 5 bases; J trimming: 7 bases; junction bases outside the gene matches: 18. This CDR3 is 19 amino acids long. CDR1 SGHTA and CDR2 FQGTGA come from the germline V gene. Here the CDR3 reads CASSRTSSGGAQLGNEQFF. CDR3 DNA sequence: TGTGCCAGCAGCAGGACCTCTAGCGGGGGGGCCCAATTGGGAAATGAGCAGTTCTTC. Based on the CDR3 plus reference TRBV7-3 and TRBJ2-1, the full variable domain is GAGVSQTPSNKVTEKGKYVELRCDPISGHTALYWYRQSLGQGPEFLIYFQGTGAADDSGLPNDRFFAVRPEGSVSTLKIQRTERGDSAVYLCASSRTSSGGAQLGNEQFFGPGTRLTVL.

The rearrangement joins TRBV7-5 to TRBJ2-5. TRBV7-5 is deemed a pseudogene. The CDR3 spans 15 residues. This CDR3 is CVRSRRGAGEETQYF. CDR3 nucleotide sequence: TGTGTCAGAAGCCGAAGGGGGGCCGGGGAGGAGACCCAGTACTTC.

The chain joins TRBV7-8 to TRBJ2-7; TRBD2 matches 14 bases. Germline loops: CDR1 SGHVS, CDR2 FQNEAQ. J was trimmed by 2 bases and V by 5 bases; bases with no gene match: 8. This CDR3 is built from 17 residues. CDR3 in DNA: TGTGCCAGCAGCCGTGGACTAGCGGGGGGAAATGCCTACGAGCAGTACTTC. Translating gives CASSRGLAGGNAYEQYF.

J is TRBJ1-2 and V is TRBV28, with a tentative D call TRBD1 (6 bases). Trimming removed 3 bases from V and 4 bases from J, with 12 bases in between. The CDR3 totals 14 residues. Germline CDR1 reads MDHEN; CDR2 reads SYDVKM. CDR3 loop: CASSFFPGAYGYTF. The DNA of the CDR3 is TGTGCCAGCAGTTTCTTTCCAGGGGCCTATGGCTACACCTTC.

The genes are TRBV7-2 and TRBJ2-5; TRBD1 is a possible D gene (5 bases). The CDR3 spans 16 residues. V gave up 0 bases and J gave up 5 bases, with 16 bases separating them. Germline V gene lookup returns CDR1 SGHTA and CDR2 FQGNSA. CDR3 bases: TGTGCCAGCAGCTTAGCATTCGGTAGGGGCCAGGAGACCCAGTACTTC. Amino acids: CASSLAFGRGQETQYF.

The gene calls are TRBV25-1 and TRBJ1-1; unclear D gene. Trimming cost V 1 base and J 0 bases, with 9 bases left between them. The CDR3 contains 15 residues. Per germline, CDR1 MGHDK and CDR2 SYGVNS. CDR3 nucleotides: TGTGCCAGCAGTGAATTCCGGAGTGTGAACACTGAAGCTTTCTTT. Translated, it gives CASSEFRSVNTEAFF.

The chain combines TRBV7-6 with TRBJ2-5; perhaps TRBD1 as D (6 bases). The CDR3 covers 14 residues. Germline V gene data show CDR1 as SGHVS and CDR2 as FNYEAQ. Trimming left V 5 bases short and J 0 bases short, with 10 bases between. The CDR3 DNA sequence: TGTGCCAGCAGCCCCTCAGGGGACCAAGAGACCCAGTACTTC. Protein sequence: CASSPSGDQETQYF.

The V call is TRBV28, the J call TRBJ1-5; the D gene is possibly TRBD1 (6 bases). CDR3 length equals 15 residues. V lost 2 bases and J lost 3, with 11 bases in between. The germline V gene encodes CDR1 MDHEN and CDR2 SYDVKM. The DNA of the CDR3 is TGTGCCAGCAGTTTACGAGGGGGGTTCAATCAGCCCCAGCATTTT. Its protein product is CASSLRGGFNQPQHF.